Following are 31 T cell receptor beta chains from one sample sequenced in a study of identical twins. TCRdb re-derived calls from the 5' RACE reads in MiXCR, one entry per CDR3 protein. The profile shows approximately 700,000 distinct CDR3 sequences, approximately 6.1% of them singletons. Specimen: naive T cells sorted from blood. These receptors all stem from a man between 18 and 35 years old in good health.

The rearrangement uses TRBV7-9 and TRBJ2-5; 8 bases line up with TRBD1. The ends lost 4 bases at V and 1 base at J; junction bases unmatched: 8. The CDR3 totals 16 residues. Per the germline V gene, CDR1 is SEHNR and CDR2 is FQNEAQ (reference sequence). The DNA of the CDR3 is TGTGCCAGCAGCTCGGTGGCAGGGGGCTTCCAAGAGACCCAGTACTTC. This gives the protein CASSSVAGGFQETQYF.

In the case of this clonotype: With a far larger clone one base away, a read error is the likely cause. Lacking the conserved final phenylalanine or tryptophan, this CDR3 likely reflects a read error. The limits of the CDR3 on the DNA are not certain, so only TCRdb's listed CDR3 is given. The V call is TRBV7-9, the J call TRBJ2-1. Counting both end residues, the CDR3 totals 11 amino acids. Germline V lookup: CDR1 SEHNR, CDR2 FQNEAQ (reference sequence). The chain's CDR3 is CASSLAGEAFL.

This clonotype came up many times. The chain has TRBV5-1 and TRBJ2-1; unclear D gene. The CDR3 consists of 17 residues. CDR1 SGHRS and CDR2 YFSETQ come from the germline V gene. V was trimmed by 0 bases and J by 4 bases, leaving 17 bases between them. As DNA, the CDR3 is TGCGCCAGCAGCTTGGACCCCGGCATTTCGAGATACAATGAGCAGTTCTTC. This gives the protein CASSLDPGISRYNEQFF.

This clonotype was seen more than once but under ten times. V is TRBV6-1 and J is TRBJ2-1, with 8 bases that match TRBD1. Looked up from germline, CDR1 is MNHNS and CDR2 is SASEGT. The CDR3 extends over 15 amino acids. The V segment lost 6 bases and the J segment 7 bases; nucleotides outside the gene matches: 11. The CDR3 nucleotides are TGTGCCAGCAGCATCGGACAGGGAGTTCTTAATGAGCAGTTCTTC. As protein: CASSIGQGVLNEQFF.

This clonotype was recorded a few times. This rearrangement joins TRBV11-2 to TRBJ2-7, with a tentative D call TRBD2 (6 bases). Germline assignment: CDR1 SGHAT and CDR2 FQNNGV. The CDR3 has 15 residues. The germline V and J ends were trimmed by 2 bases and 5 bases, with 16 bases remaining between them. CDR3 in amino acids: CASSLPGLLRNEQYF. CDR3 bases: TGTGCCAGCAGCTTACCGGGACTCCTTCGGAACGAGCAGTACTTC.

This sequence joins TRBV11-2 and TRBJ2-7, with 10 bases matching TRBD2. Germline V gene data show CDR1 as SGHAT and CDR2 as FQNNGV. V was clipped by 0 bases and J by 4 bases; unmatched bases: 9. CDR3 size: 17 residues. The CDR3 spells CASSLDLGASGSYEQYF. CDR3 nucleotide sequence: TGTGCCAGCAGCTTAGATTTAGGGGCTAGCGGGAGTTACGAGCAGTACTTC.

There are many counts of this clonotype. CDR3 sequence (DNA): TGTGCCAGCAGGAAGACAGGGGGCGGGTTCACAAATCAGCCCCAGCATTTT. This codes for CASRKTGGGFTNQPQHF. The gene calls are TRBV6-1 and TRBJ1-5, with 10 bases aligning to TRBD1. The length of the CDR3 is 17 residues. The junction had 12 bases not matched to a gene; V was cut back by 6 bases and J by 4 bases. The germline V gene has CDR1 MNHNS and CDR2 SASEGT.

This clonotype was seen ten or more times. The chain combines TRBV11-3 with TRBJ2-3; unclear D gene. The CDR3 is 12 amino acids. The germline CDR1 and CDR2 sequences are SGHNT and YENEEA. Trimming left V 5 bases short and J 4 bases short, with 7 bases between. The CDR3 DNA reads TGTGCCAGCAGCAAGCAAGCAGATACGCAGTATTTT. This codes for CASSKQADTQYF.

This clonotype was seen repeatedly, ten times or more. The chain couples TRBV4-2 to TRBJ1-4; unclear D gene. Germline CDR1 is LGHNA and CDR2 is YNFKEQ. V lost 3 bases to trimming and J lost 8 bases, with 13 bases between them. This CDR3 has 14 amino acids. The CDR3: CASSHADKSEKLFF. CDR3 DNA: TGTGCCAGCAGCCATGCCGACAAGTCCGAAAAACTGTTTTTT.

Many counts were recorded for this clonotype. J is TRBJ2-1 and V is TRBV27; D is perhaps TRBD2 (6 bases). CDR1 is MNHEY, CDR2 SMNVEV, per germline (reference sequence). The V and J ends lost 5 bases and 5 bases respectively, with 10 bases between them. The CDR3 has 13 residues. CDR3: CASSTSRHNEQFF. CDR3 sequence (DNA): TGTGCCAGCAGTACTAGCAGACACAATGAGCAGTTCTTC.

This clonotype was counted at least ten times. V gene TRBV6-2 or TRBV6-3 combines with J gene TRBJ2-7; 9 bases map to TRBD2. Germline values: CDR1 MNHEY, CDR2 SVGEGT. The length of the CDR3 is 15 residues. V shed 4 bases and J 3 bases; nucleotides not matched to a gene: 7. The CDR3 loop is CASSSLAGRSYEQYF. CDR3 coding DNA: TGTGCCAGCAGTTCGCTAGCGGGACGTAGCTACGAGCAGTACTTC.

This clonotype occurred many times. This chain links TRBV30 with TRBJ2-1; 9 nucleotides align to TRBD2. The CDR3 is 13 amino acids. CDR1 and CDR2 (germline): GTSNPN, SVGIG (reference sequence). Germline trimming cut 5 bases from V and 9 bases from J; bases unmatched to any gene: 8. CDR3 loop: CAWDLLAGAEQFF. CDR3 DNA sequence: TGTGCCTGGGACTTATTAGCGGGAGCTGAGCAGTTCTTC.

This chain joins TRBV7-8 and TRBJ2-1; perhaps TRBD2 as D (5 bases). The CDR3 is 17 amino acids. Trimming removed 2 bases at V and 7 bases at J, with 21 bases between. Germline CDR1 and CDR2: SGHVS and FQNEAQ. CDR3 DNA sequence: TGTGCCAGCAGCTTAACTCCAGGAGGACCCCCGGGGAATGAGCAGTTCTTC. Translation gives CASSLTPGGPPGNEQFF.

The CDR3 region is CASSAGGGREKLFF. The DNA of the CDR3 is TGTGCCAGCAGCGCGGGTGGGGGCCGAGAAAAACTGTTTTTT. This chain connects TRBV7-8 to TRBJ1-4; D may be TRBD1 (6 bases). This CDR3 comprises 14 residues. Per the germline V gene, CDR1 is SGHVS and CDR2 is FQNEAQ. Trimming stripped 5 bases from V and 8 bases from J, with 15 bases between.

Many counts were recorded for this clonotype. The DNA for the CDR3 is TGCAGCGTTGAAATCCGGGATACTGAAGCTTTCTTT. This translates into CSVEIRDTEAFF. The chain uses TRBV29-1 and TRBJ1-1; D is unresolved. CDR3 length: 12 amino acids. Germline loops: CDR1 SQVTM, CDR2 ANQGSEA. V lost 2 bases to trimming and J lost 5 bases, with 9 bases between them.

This clonotype was seen repeatedly, ten times or more. The chain has TRBV12-3 or TRBV12-4 and TRBJ2-2; 8 bases align to TRBD1. J gave up 2 bases and V 5 bases, and 4 bases lay outside the gene matches. CDR3 length equals 15 residues. The CDR3 sequence is CASSRGQGNTGELFF. In DNA form, the CDR3 reads TGTGCCAGCAGTCGAGGACAGGGCAACACCGGGGAGCTGTTTTTT.

This clonotype was recorded many times. The chain links TRBV27 to TRBJ1-1; TRBD1 is a possible D gene (6 bases). Deletions cut 2 bases from V and 4 bases from J, with 14 bases between. CDR1 MNHEY and CDR2 SMNVEV come from the germline V gene (reference sequence). The CDR3 is 15 residues long. CDR3 in DNA: TGTGCCAGCAGTTTAGTCCCCAACAGGGTCACTGAAGCTTTCTTT. This codes for CASSLVPNRVTEAFF.

This sequence joins TRBV12-3 or TRBV12-4 and TRBJ1-4; 11 bases fit TRBD1. V trimming: 3 bases; J trimming: 10 bases; junction bases outside the gene matches: 13. This CDR3 has 17 residues. CDR3 region: CASSFSGGQGADRKLFF. In nucleotides, the CDR3 is TGTGCCAGCAGTTTTTCAGGAGGACAGGGGGCGGATCGAAAACTGTTTTTT.

The chain combines TRBV2 with TRBJ1-1; no definite D call. This CDR3 is built from 11 residues. Germline CDR1 SNHLY, CDR2 FYNNEI. V was shortened by 5 bases and J by 10 bases, with 11 bases between the two germline ends. CDR3 sequence: CASSPNSGAFF. The DNA of the CDR3 is TGTGCCAGCAGTCCGAACAGTGGAGCTTTCTTT.

This clonotype was recorded many times. This rearrangement joins TRBV5-5 to TRBJ2-3; TRBD2 aligns across 10 bases. Germline assignment: CDR1 SGHKS and CDR2 YYEKEE (reference sequence). V was clipped by 1 base and J by 6 bases; unmatched bases: 11. The CDR3 totals 17 residues. In DNA form, the CDR3 reads TGTGCCAGCAGCTTGCGGAGTCCGGGACTAGCGTTCGATACGCAGTATTTT. It specifies CASSLRSPGLAFDTQYF.

The chain employs TRBV24-1 and TRBJ2-2; possibly TRBD1 for D (6 bases). With 9 bases removed from V and 6 bases from J, the gap between germline ends came to 13 bases. The CDR3 loop spans 13 amino acids. CDR1 and CDR2 (germline): KGHDR, SFDVKD. As DNA, the CDR3 is TGTGCCACCGCACAGGGTGTATCCGGGGAGCTGTTTTTT. It is translated as CATAQGVSGELFF.

This clonotype was detected ten times or more. The chain links TRBV29-1 to TRBJ2-7, with TRBD2 matching over 10 bases. After removal of 3 bases from V and 4 bases from J, the junction contained 9 bases not matched to a gene. The CDR3 totals 15 residues. CDR1 is SQVTM, CDR2 ANQGSEA, per germline. CDR3 sequence: CSVEKVPSGSYEQYF. The DNA for the CDR3 is TGCAGCGTTGAGAAGGTACCTAGCGGGAGTTACGAGCAGTACTTC.

Turning to this clonotype: A much larger clone differs from this one at a single base, so this may be a read error. No conserved phenylalanine or tryptophan is present at the end of the CDR3, so a read error is the likely explanation. The chain combines TRBV12-3 or TRBV12-4 with TRBJ2-3, with no clear D. The CDR3 contains 13 residues. V was trimmed by 4 bases and J by 6 bases, leaving 11 bases between them. The CDR3 DNA sequence: TGTGCCAGCAGTTATCGGGCGAAGGATACGCAGTATATT. It codes for CASSYRAKDTQYI.

This clonotype was recorded a few times. V and J are TRBV5-1 and TRBJ1-1, with TRBD1 identical over 8 bases. Germline trimming cut 0 bases from V and 0 bases from J; bases unmatched to any gene: 7. CDR1 and CDR2 (germline): SGHRS, YFSETQ. CDR3 size: 17 residues. The DNA of the CDR3 is TGCGCCAGCAGCTTGGGGGGACAGGTCCCTCTGAACACTGAAGCTTTCTTT. It codes for CASSLGGQVPLNTEAFF.

This clonotype was recorded many times. The rearrangement joins TRBV28 to TRBJ2-3, with 9 bases identical to TRBD2. Losses at the gene ends were 6 bases for V and 6 bases for J; bases not matched to a gene: 13. Per germline, CDR1 MDHEN and CDR2 SYDVKM. This CDR3 is built from 16 residues. The CDR3 loop reads CASSPRGLAGWDTQYF. DNA of the CDR3: TGTGCCAGCAGCCCACGGGGGCTAGCGGGATGGGATACGCAGTATTTT. The full variable domain, in which reference TRBV28 and TRBJ2-3 provide the parts outside the CDR3, is DVKVTQSSRYLVKRTGEKVFLECVQDMDHENMFWYRQDPGLGLRLIYFSYDVKMKEKGDIPEGYSVSREKKERFSLILESASTNQTSMYLCASSPRGLAGWDTQYFGPGTRLTVL.

The chain has TRBV20-1 and TRBJ2-7; D may match TRBD1 or TRBD2 (6 bases each). Trimming removed 4 bases at V and 4 bases at J, with 20 bases between. The CDR3 extends over 15 amino acids. The germline V gene encodes CDR1 DFQATT and CDR2 SNEGSKA (reference sequence). This CDR3 is CSATIRGVSPYEQYF. DNA for the CDR3: TGCAGTGCTACTATAAGGGGGGTTTCCCCATACGAGCAGTACTTC.

There are a few counts of this clonotype. The junction does not match germline at one end; this may be a read error. This chain joins TRBV3-1 and TRBJ2-2, with a weak D call TRBD1 (6 bases). Germline CDR1 is LGHDT and CDR2 is YNNKEL (reference sequence). This CDR3 comprises 15 residues. Here the CDR3 reads CASSLRGTNIGELFF. The CDR3 DNA reads as TGTGCCAGCAGCCTTAGGGGGACGAACATCGGGGAGCTGTTTTTT. The full variable domain, rest sourced from reference TRBV3-1 and TRBJ2-2, is DTAVSQTPKYLVTQMGNDKSIKCEQNLGHDTMYWYKQDSKKFLKIMFSYNNKELIINETVPNRFSPKSPDKAHLNLHINSLELGDSAVYFCASSLRGTNIGELFFGEGSRLTVL.

The chain couples TRBV5-1 to TRBJ2-3, with 7 bases aligning to TRBD1. The CDR3 length is 14 residues. The V and J ends lost 2 bases and 3 bases, in that order; junction bases with no gene match: 3. Germline V gene sequence: CDR1 SGHRS, CDR2 YFSETQ. This CDR3 is CASSFEGATDTQYF. Here the CDR3 DNA reads TGCGCCAGCAGCTTTGAGGGGGCAACAGATACGCAGTATTTT.

The table lists this clonotype with a few counts. The V and J genes are TRBV12-3 or TRBV12-4 and TRBJ2-6, with 8 bases lining up with TRBD1. J lost 0 bases, V lost 3 bases, and 7 bases had no gene match. CDR3 length: 18 amino acids. CDR3 sequence reads: CASSFYAGGNSGANVLTF. The CDR3 DNA follows: TGTGCCAGCAGTTTTTACGCAGGGGGCAACTCTGGGGCCAACGTCCTGACTTTC.

This clonotype turned up a few times. This chain joins TRBV5-1 and TRBJ1-4; D remains unclear. CDR3 length: 11 amino acids. Per the germline V gene, CDR1 is SGHRS and CDR2 is YFSETQ. The V end lost 4 bases, the J end lost 12 bases, and 10 bases lay between the germline ends. The CDR3 loop is CASSNGLELFF. CDR3 DNA: TGCGCCAGCAGCAACGGCTTGGAACTGTTTTTT. Looking up the rest from reference TRBV5-1 and TRBJ1-4 gives the full variable domain: KAGVTQTPRYLIKTRGQQVTLSCSPISGHRSVSWYQQTPGQGLQFLFEYFSETQRNKGNFPGRFSGRQFSNSRSEMNVSTLELGDSALYLCASSNGLELFFGSGTQLSVL.

The CDR3 sequence: CSARDKDRGLEQYF. The CDR3 DNA is TGCAGTGCTAGAGATAAGGACAGGGGGCTCGAGCAGTACTTC. The V gene is TRBV20-1, the J gene TRBJ2-7, with 11 bases identical to TRBD1. This CDR3 comprises 14 residues. Looked up from germline, CDR1 is DFQATT and CDR2 is SNEGSKA (reference sequence). V was pared by 0 bases and J by 6 bases, with 4 bases of the junction left unmatched.